This T cell receptor beta chain was recorded in a study of shared clonotypes between healthy human individuals. About this clone itself: Its specificity is not known.

Study observations and caveats: Investigators expected sequencing depth to affect clonotype sharing among donors. The sharing of 5% to 5.5% of naive CD4 clonotypes was seen across a handful of donors. Larger estimated richness was generally seen in naive subsets than in memory subsets.

This CDR3 contains 14 residues. Deletions cut 2 bases from V and 6 bases from J, with 14 bases between. CDR1 and CDR2 from the germline V gene are SGHNT and YYREEE (reference sequence). Assay: immunoSEQ multiplex PCR; the TCRdb copy retains only in-frame clones and omits some. The table has roughly 1,000,000 clones, approximately 80% seen once; the top ten hold roughly 0.61%. The sample taken for sequencing was memory CD4+ T cells from PBMCs. Subset described: CD45RA-negative fraction. The chain joins TRBV5-4 to TRBJ1-2; D call uncertain. This TCR was recovered from a man younger than 30 in good health. Some clones in this sample may be carry-over from other donors' samples. This CDR3 reads CASSFLGVQNGYTF. The CDR3 DNA sequence: TGTGCCAGCAGCTTTCTAGGAGTGCAGAATGGCTACACCTTC.